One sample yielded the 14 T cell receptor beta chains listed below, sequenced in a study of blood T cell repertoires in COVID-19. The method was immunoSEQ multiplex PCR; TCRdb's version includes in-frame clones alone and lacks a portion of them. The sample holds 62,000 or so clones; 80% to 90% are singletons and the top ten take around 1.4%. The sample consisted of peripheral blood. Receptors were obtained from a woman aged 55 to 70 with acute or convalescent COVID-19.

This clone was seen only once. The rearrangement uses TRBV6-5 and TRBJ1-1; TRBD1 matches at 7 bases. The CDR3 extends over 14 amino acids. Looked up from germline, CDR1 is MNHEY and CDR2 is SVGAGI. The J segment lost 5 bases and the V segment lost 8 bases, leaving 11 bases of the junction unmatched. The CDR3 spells CASHPRQGRTEAFF. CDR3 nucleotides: TGTGCCAGCCACCCCCGACAGGGACGGACTGAAGCTTTCTTT.

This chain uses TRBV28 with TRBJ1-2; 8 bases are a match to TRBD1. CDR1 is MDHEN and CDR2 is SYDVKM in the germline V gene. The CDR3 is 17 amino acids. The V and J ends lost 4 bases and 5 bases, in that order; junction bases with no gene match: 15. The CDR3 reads CASSSPGQGIRGYGYTF. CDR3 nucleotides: TGTGCCAGCAGTTCACCCGGACAGGGAATTAGAGGGTATGGCTACACCTTC.

CDR3 in DNA: TGTGCCATCAGTAAGGAAACAGTCAATCAGCCCCAGCATTTT. This gives the protein CAISKETVNQPQHF. The chain links TRBV10-3 to TRBJ1-5; no firm D call. The CDR3 extends over 14 amino acids. V lost 5 bases, J lost 3 bases, and 11 bases lay in between. CDR1 is ENHRY, CDR2 SYGVKD, per germline.

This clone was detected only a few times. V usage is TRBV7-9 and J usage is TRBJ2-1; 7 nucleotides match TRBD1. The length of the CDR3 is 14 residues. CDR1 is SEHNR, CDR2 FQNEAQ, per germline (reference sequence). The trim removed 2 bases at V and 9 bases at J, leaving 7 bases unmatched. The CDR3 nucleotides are TGTGCCAGCAGCTTAAGCCCGAGACAGGGTGAGCAGTTCTTC. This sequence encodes CASSLSPRQGEQFF.

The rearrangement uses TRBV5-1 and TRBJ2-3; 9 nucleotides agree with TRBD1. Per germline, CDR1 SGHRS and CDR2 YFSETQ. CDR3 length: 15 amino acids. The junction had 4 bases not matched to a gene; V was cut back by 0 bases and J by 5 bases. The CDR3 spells CASSLGQGGVDTQYF. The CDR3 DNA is TGCGCCAGCAGCTTGGGACAGGGGGGAGTAGATACGCAGTATTTT.

CDR3 sequence: CASSYSPETNSPLHF. CDR3 nucleotides: TGTGCCAGCAGTTACTCTCCGGAGACTAATTCACCCCTCCACTTT. The genes are TRBV6-6 and TRBJ1-6, with D unclear. Per the germline V gene, CDR1 is MNHNY and CDR2 is SVGAGI (reference sequence). The CDR3 is made up of 15 amino acids. V lost 0 bases, J lost 6 bases, and 9 bases lay in between.

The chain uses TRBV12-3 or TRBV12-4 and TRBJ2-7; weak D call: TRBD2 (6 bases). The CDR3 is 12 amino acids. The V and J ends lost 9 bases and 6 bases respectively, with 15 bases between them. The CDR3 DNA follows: TGTGCCAGTCGTGGCGGGGCTCCCGAGCAGTACTTC. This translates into CASRGGAPEQYF.

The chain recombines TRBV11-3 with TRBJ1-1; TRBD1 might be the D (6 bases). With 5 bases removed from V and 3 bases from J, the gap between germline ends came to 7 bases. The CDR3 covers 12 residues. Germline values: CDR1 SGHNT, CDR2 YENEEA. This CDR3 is CASSKGDTEAFF. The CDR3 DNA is TGTGCCAGCAGCAAGGGGGACACTGAAGCTTTCTTT.

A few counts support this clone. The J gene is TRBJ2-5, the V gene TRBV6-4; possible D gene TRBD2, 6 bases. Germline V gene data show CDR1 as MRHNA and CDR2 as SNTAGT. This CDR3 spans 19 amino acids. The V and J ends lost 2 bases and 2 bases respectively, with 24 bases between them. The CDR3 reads CASSDSGLTVGRNQETQYF. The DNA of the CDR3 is TGTGCCAGCAGTGACAGTGGACTAACAGTCGGCCGGAATCAAGAGACCCAGTACTTC.

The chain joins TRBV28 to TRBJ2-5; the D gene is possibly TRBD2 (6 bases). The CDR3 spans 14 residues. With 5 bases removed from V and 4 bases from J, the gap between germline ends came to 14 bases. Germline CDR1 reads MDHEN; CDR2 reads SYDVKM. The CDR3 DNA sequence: TGTGCCAGCAGTCTCGGGGGTAGCCCAGAGACCCAGTACTTC. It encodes CASSLGGSPETQYF.

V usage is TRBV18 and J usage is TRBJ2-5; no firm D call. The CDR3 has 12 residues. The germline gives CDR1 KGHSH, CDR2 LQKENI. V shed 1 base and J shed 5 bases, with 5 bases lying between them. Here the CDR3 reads CASSPLVETQYF. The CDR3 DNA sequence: TGTGCCAGCTCACCACTCGTGGAGACCCAGTACTTC.

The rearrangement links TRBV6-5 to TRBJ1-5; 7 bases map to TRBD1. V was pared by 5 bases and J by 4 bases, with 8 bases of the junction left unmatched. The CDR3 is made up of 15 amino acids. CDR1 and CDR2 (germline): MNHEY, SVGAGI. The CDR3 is CASSLLGTANQPQHF. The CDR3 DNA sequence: TGTGCCAGCAGTCTCCTAGGGACAGCTAATCAGCCCCAGCATTTT.

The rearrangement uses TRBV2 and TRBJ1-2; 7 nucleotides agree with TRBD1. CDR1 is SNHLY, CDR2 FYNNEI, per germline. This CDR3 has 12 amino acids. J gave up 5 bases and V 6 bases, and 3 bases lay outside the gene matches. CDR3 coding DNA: TGTGCCAGCAGGGGACAGAATTATGGCTACACCTTC. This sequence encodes CASRGQNYGYTF.

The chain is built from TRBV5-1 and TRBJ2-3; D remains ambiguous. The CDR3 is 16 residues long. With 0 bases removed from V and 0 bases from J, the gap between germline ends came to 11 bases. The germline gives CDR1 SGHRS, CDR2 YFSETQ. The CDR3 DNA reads TGCGCCAGCAGCTTGGGGGCGTCCACTAGCACAGATACGCAGTATTTT. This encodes CASSLGASTSTDTQYF.